Listed below are T cell receptor beta chains from one sample, sequenced in a study of T cells in Graves' hyperthyroidism and ophthalmopathy. TCRdb processed the multiplex PCR reads anew with MiXCR; each CDR3 protein has one entry. The sample records roughly 530,000 distinct CDR3 sequences, roughly a sixth being singletons. The specimen was blood. All receptors come from a young woman with Graves' ophthalmopathy. Each CDR3 is given with its conserved first and last residue. A D gene is named only where the DNA matches it firmly. Expanded clones are given a class, and other clones once, few, many or no size at all.

v_call	clone_size	cdr3_length	j_call	d_call	cdr3_nt	cdr3_aa
TRBV6-2/TRBV6-3	few	17	TRBJ2-3	NA	TGTGCCAGCAGTTACCTCCCGACAGTCGGCGCCGGAGATACGCAGTATTTT	CASSYLPTVGAGDTQYF
TRBV24-1	few	14	TRBJ1-3	NA	TGTGCCACCAGTGAGGGGGCGCCGGGAAACACCATATATTTT	CATSEGAPGNTIYF
TRBV28	NA	14	TRBJ2-7	TRBD2	TGTGCCAGCAGACTTAGCGGGAGTCGGTACGAGCAGTACTTC	CASRLSGSRYEQYF
TRBV27	NA	13	TRBJ1-6	TRBD1	TGTGCCAGCAGGACAGGGGGCTTTTCACCCCTCCACTTT	CASRTGGFSPLHF
TRBV27	many	15	TRBJ2-7	TRBD2	TGTGCCAGCTGGAAAGGACTAGCGGGCCTCTACGAGCAGTACTTC	CASWKGLAGLYEQYF
TRBV15	NA	15	TRBJ1-4	NA	TGTGCCACCAGCAGAGATGGGCGGACTAATGAAAAACTGTTTTTT	CATSRDGRTNEKLFF
TRBV20-1	NA	10	TRBJ2-3	NA	TGCAGTGCTCAGGGGGATACGCAGTATTTT	CSAQGDTQYF
TRBV29-1	many	13	TRBJ2-5	NA	TGCAGCGTTGACGACCGAAATCAAGAGACCCAGTACTTC	CSVDDRNQETQYF
TRBV28	many	15	TRBJ2-3	NA	TGTGCCAGCAGTTTAGAGCTGGACCTTTTAGATACGCAGTATTTT	CASSLELDLLDTQYF
TRBV19	few	17	TRBJ1-5	NA	TGTGCCAGTAGTATTATTAGCGGCAGGGAGAGCAATCAGCCCCAGCATTTT	CASSIISGRESNQPQHF
TRBV30	NA	14	TRBJ2-5	NA	TGTGCCTGGAGTGTAATCCAGTACCAAGAGACCCAGTACTTC	CAWSVIQYQETQYF
TRBV6-2/TRBV6-3	many	13	TRBJ2-7	NA	TGTGCCAGCAGTTACTCGGGCAGCAACGAGCAGTACTTC	CASSYSGSNEQYF
TRBV20-1	many	12	TRBJ1-6	NA	TGCAGTGCTAGCTATGGATTTTCACCCCTCCACTTT	CSASYGFSPLHF
TRBV12-5	NA	15	TRBJ2-1	TRBD2	TGTGCTAGTGGTTTGGCAGCGGGAGGGCGCAATGAGCAGTTCTTC	CASGLAAGGRNEQFF
TRBV7-7	NA	18	TRBJ2-3	NA	TGTGCTAGCAGCTCCCCCCCCGAGGGCGGGGATAGCACAGATACGCAGTATTTT	CASSSPPEGGDSTDTQYF
TRBV11-1	NA	16	TRBJ2-2	TRBD2	TGTGCCAGCAGCTTAGTCTTAGCGGGAGGGCCCGGGGAGCTGTTTTTT	CASSLVLAGGPGELFF
TRBV28	many	17	TRBJ1-1	NA	TGTGCCAGCAGTTTTCCCAAAACTTTACAGGGGAACACTGAAGCTTTCTTT	CASSFPKTLQGNTEAFF
TRBV7-9	many	15	TRBJ2-7	TRBD1	TGTGCCAGCAGCTTAGCAGGGCAGGGGGAATCCGAGCAGTACTTC	CASSLAGQGESEQYF
TRBV10-3	many	18	TRBJ2-7	TRBD2	TGTGCCATCAGTGACCCGGGACTAGCGGGAGTAGGTCCCTACGAGCAGTACTTC	CAISDPGLAGVGPYEQYF
TRBV5-1	NA	18	TRBJ1-1	NA	TGCGCCAGCAGCTTGGATTTTGGGGGCGACTCCTTGAACACTGAAGCTTTCTTT	CASSLDFGGDSLNTEAFF
TRBV6-1	many	15	TRBJ1-1	NA	TGTGCCAGCAGTGCCGAGGGACGCCCGAACACTGAAGCTTTCTTT	CASSAEGRPNTEAFF
TRBV7-8	many	17	TRBJ2-1	NA	TGTGCCAGCAGCTTAGAGGGGGGTAACGGGAATCCTAATGAGCAGTTCTTC	CASSLEGGNGNPNEQFF
TRBV4-1	NA	15	TRBJ2-3	TRBD2	TGCGCCAGCAGCCAAGTAGCGGGAGTGACCGATACGCAGTATTTT	CASSQVAGVTDTQYF
TRBV3-1	NA	17	TRBJ2-2	NA	TGTGCCAGCAGCCAAGAGGCTACATTGGGGGGAAACGGGGAGCTGTTTTTT	CASSQEATLGGNGELFF
TRBV6-1	few	15	TRBJ2-7	NA	TGTGCCAGCAGTGAAGTCCTTCCAACCCCGCGGGAGCAGTACTTC	CASSEVLPTPREQYF
TRBV10-2	NA	14	TRBJ1-1	NA	TGCGCCAGCAGTGAGAGGGGAAAAAACACTGAAGCTTTCTTT	CASSERGKNTEAFF
TRBV7-9	many	16	TRBJ2-7	TRBD1	TGTGCCAGCAGCTTAGCGGATGGACAGGGATATCACGAGCAGTACTTC	CASSLADGQGYHEQYF
TRBV2	many	14	TRBJ1-1	NA	TGTGCCAGCAGTGATAAATTTACGAACACTGAAGCTTTCTTT	CASSDKFTNTEAFF
TRBV30	many	16	TRBJ1-2	NA	TGTGCCTGGAGTGTGTCGGTGGGCCCCGACCACTATGGCTACACCTTC	CAWSVSVGPDHYGYTF
TRBV7-8	few	15	TRBJ1-5	NA	TGTGCCAGCAGCCCCTTGTTGGGGCTTAATCAGCCCCAGCATTTT	CASSPLLGLNQPQHF
TRBV28	NA	17	TRBJ1-4	NA	TGTGCCAGCAGTGAATACGGCAGTCGTTCAACTAATGAAAAACTGTTTTTT	CASSEYGSRSTNEKLFF
TRBV19	few	14	TRBJ1-5	NA	TGTGCCAGTAGTATACAGGGAGGGAATCAGCCCCAGCATTTT	CASSIQGGNQPQHF
TRBV27	many	16	TRBJ1-5	NA	TGTGCCAGCAGAACGGCACGTGGGGGGGTAAATCAGCCCCAGCATTTT	CASRTARGGVNQPQHF
TRBV12-3/TRBV12-4	many	15	TRBJ2-2	TRBD1	TGTGCCAGCTACAAGGGACAGACGAACACCGGGGAGCTGTTTTTT	CASYKGQTNTGELFF
TRBV7-6	few	17	TRBJ2-1	TRBD2	TGTGCCAGCAGCTTGGGGGGGACTAGCGGGAGACGCAATGAGCAGTTCTTC	CASSLGGTSGRRNEQFF
TRBV6-4	few	17	TRBJ2-3	NA	TGTGCCAGCAGTGAAGTCGGGGATAGCTTGGGGTCAGATACGCAGTATTTT	CASSEVGDSLGSDTQYF
TRBV18	many	14	TRBJ1-1	NA	TGTGCCAGCTCATTAAGGCAGGGGTTCACTGAAGCTTTCTTT	CASSLRQGFTEAFF
TRBV20-1	many	14	TRBJ2-1	TRBD1	TGCAGTGTTCACGGACAGGGGTTCTACAATGAGCAGTTCTTC	CSVHGQGFYNEQFF